The clone carrying this T cell receptor beta chain has just a few counts. The antigen remains unidentified. This specimen comes from a study of cytomegalovirus exposure and HLA in healthy donors. Study-level points and caveats: By HLA locus, TCR association rates varied in a later analysis, with DRB1 showing the most and HLA-C the fewest. Indistinguishable V segments such as TRBV6-2 and TRBV6-3 were excluded.

The CDR3 runs 14 residues. In germline, CDR1 is SGHTA, CDR2 FQGTGA. V was pared by 9 bases and J by 8 bases, with 15 bases of the junction left unmatched. The study ran its PCR with 60 Vbeta and 13 Jbeta primers. Libraries were prepared by immunoSEQ multiplex PCR; TCRdb keeps only in-frame clonotypes and omits some of them. The table has some 40,000 clones, over 70% seen once. The source is a middle-aged man in good health and CMV-seronegative. The sequenced sample was PBMCs. The chain has TRBV7-3 and TRBJ1-2; TRBD1 matches 7 bases. CDR3: CASSLNSGTEGYTF. The CDR3 DNA reads TGTGCCAGTTCGTTGAACTCCGGGACAGAGGGCTACACCTTC.